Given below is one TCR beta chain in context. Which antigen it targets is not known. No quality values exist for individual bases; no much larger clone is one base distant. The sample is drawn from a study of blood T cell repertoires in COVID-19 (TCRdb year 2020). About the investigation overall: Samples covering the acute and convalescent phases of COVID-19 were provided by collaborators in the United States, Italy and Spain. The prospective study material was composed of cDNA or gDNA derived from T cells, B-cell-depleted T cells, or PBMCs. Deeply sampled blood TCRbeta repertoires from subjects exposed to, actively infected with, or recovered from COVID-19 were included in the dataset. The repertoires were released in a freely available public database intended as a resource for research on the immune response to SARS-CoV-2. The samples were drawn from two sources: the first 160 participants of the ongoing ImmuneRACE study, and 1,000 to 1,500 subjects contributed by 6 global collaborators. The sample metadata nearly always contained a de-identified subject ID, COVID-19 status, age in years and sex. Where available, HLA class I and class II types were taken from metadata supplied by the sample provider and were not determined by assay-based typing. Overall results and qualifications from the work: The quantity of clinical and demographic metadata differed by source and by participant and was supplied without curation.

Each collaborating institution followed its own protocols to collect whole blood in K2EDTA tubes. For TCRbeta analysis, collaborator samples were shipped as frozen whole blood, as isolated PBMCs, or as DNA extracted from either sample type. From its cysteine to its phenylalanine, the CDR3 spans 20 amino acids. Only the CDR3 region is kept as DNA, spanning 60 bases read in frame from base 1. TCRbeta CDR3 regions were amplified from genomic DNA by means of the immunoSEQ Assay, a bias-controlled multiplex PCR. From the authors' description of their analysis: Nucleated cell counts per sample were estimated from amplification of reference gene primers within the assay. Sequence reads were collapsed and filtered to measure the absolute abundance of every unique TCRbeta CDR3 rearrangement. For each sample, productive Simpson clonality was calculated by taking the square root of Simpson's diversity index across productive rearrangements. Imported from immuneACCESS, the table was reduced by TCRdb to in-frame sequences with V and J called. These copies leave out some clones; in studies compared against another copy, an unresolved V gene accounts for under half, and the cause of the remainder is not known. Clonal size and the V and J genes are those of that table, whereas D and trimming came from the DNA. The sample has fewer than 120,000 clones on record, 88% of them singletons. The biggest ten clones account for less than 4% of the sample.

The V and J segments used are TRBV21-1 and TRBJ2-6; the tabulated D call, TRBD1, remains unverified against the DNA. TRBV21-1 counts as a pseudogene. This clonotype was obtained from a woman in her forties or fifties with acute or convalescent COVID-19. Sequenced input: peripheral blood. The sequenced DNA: TGTGCCAGCAACCCCGCAGACAGGGGGCTCTACGGGTCTGGGGCCAACGTCCTGACTTTC. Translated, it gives CASNPADRGLYGSGANVLTF.